A selection of T cell receptor beta chains follows, all from one sample in a study of blood T cell repertoires in COVID-19. The data were produced by immunoSEQ multiplex PCR, yet TCRdb's version contains in-frame clones alone and is incomplete. The table has approximately 260,000 clones, 88% seen once. Sequenced material: peripheral blood. The receptors here all came from a woman in her 70s with COVID-19, enrolled during active disease. Both conserved end residues are part of each CDR3. Each record gives: CDR3 protein, CDR3 DNA, J gene, V gene, D gene, clone size. The D gene is left open where the match is weak. Expanded clones get a size class; other rows say once, few or many, or leave the size out.

CDR3: CASSDPASSYNSPLHF; DNA: TGTGCCAGCAGTGATCCAGCGAGCTCCTATAATTCACCCCTCCACTTT; J: TRBJ1-6; V: TRBV25-1; D: .; size: .
CDR3: CASSRSQYSNQPQHF; DNA: TGTGCCAGCAGCCGAAGTCAGTATAGCAATCAGCCCCAGCATTTT; J: TRBJ1-5; V: TRBV27; D: .; size: few
CDR3: CAISVSGNTIYF; DNA: TGTGCCATCAGTGTCAGTGGAAACACCATATATTTT; J: TRBJ1-3; V: TRBV10-3; D: .; size: .
CDR3: CASSADRYSNQPQHF; DNA: TGTGCCAGCAGCGCGGACAGGTATAGCAATCAGCCCCAGCATTTT; J: TRBJ1-5; V: TRBV9; D: TRBD1; size: .
CDR3: CASSSQGGNQPQHF; DNA: TGTGCCAGCAGTTCACAGGGGGGCAATCAGCCCCAGCATTTT; J: TRBJ1-5; V: TRBV5-4; D: TRBD1; size: few
CDR3: CASRRPNRNTQYF; DNA: TGTGCCAGCAGGAGACCAAACAGAAATACGCAGTATTTT; J: TRBJ2-3; V: TRBV6-5; D: .; size: .
CDR3: CAISESGRGEAFF; DNA: TGTGCCATCAGTGAGTCCGGGAGGGGAGAAGCTTTCTTT; J: TRBJ1-1; V: TRBV10-3; D: .; size: .
CDR3: CATSDLTGEAFF; DNA: TGTGCCACCAGTGATTTAACAGGGGAAGCTTTCTTT; J: TRBJ1-1; V: TRBV24-1; D: .; size: .
CDR3: CASSAWLLYNEQFF; DNA: TGTGCCAGCAGCGCTTGGTTACTCTACAATGAGCAGTTCTTC; J: TRBJ2-1; V: TRBV7-3; D: .; size: once
CDR3: CASSYRTSGRSAEQFF; DNA: TGCGCCAGCAGCTACCGGACTAGCGGGAGAAGTGCTGAGCAGTTCTTC; J: TRBJ2-1; V: TRBV5-1; D: TRBD2; size: .
CDR3: CAGGGNNSPLHF; DNA: TGTGCCGGGGGGGGAAACAATTCACCCCTCCACTTT; J: TRBJ1-6; V: TRBV2; D: .; size: .
CDR3: CAWRIQSSGNTIYF; DNA: TGTGCCTGGAGGATACAGAGCTCTGGAAACACCATATATTTT; J: TRBJ1-3; V: TRBV30; D: .; size: .
CDR3: CASSKQGLGDGYTF; DNA: TGTGCCAGCAGTAAACAGGGCCTTGGGGATGGCTACACCTTC; J: TRBJ1-2; V: TRBV28; D: .; size: once
CDR3: CASRQQGGAEAFF; DNA: TGTGCCAGCAGACAACAGGGGGGCGCTGAAGCTTTCTTT; J: TRBJ1-1; V: TRBV3-1/TRBV3-2; D: TRBD1; size: .
CDR3: CASSLDRGVGTEAFF; DNA: TGCGCCAGCAGCTTGGACAGGGGAGTAGGAACTGAAGCTTTCTTT; J: TRBJ1-1; V: TRBV5-1; D: TRBD1; size: once
CDR3: CATSDPTPSGKTYNEQFF; DNA: TGTGCCACCAGTGATCCGACACCTAGCGGGAAAACCTACAATGAGCAGTTCTTC; J: TRBJ2-1; V: TRBV24-1; D: TRBD2; size: few
CDR3: CASSKEYVGGKAFF; DNA: TGTGCCAGCAGCAAAGAATATGTAGGGGGAAAAGCTTTCTTT; J: TRBJ1-1; V: TRBV21-1; D: .; size: .